This is a list of T cell receptor beta chains from one sample in a study of blood T cell repertoires in COVID-19. TCRdb's table, derived via immunoSEQ multiplex PCR, lists solely in-frame clones and lacks some. The sample holds about 260,000 clones, 88% seen once. The sample was PBMCs or T cells enriched from blood (not recorded which). These TCRs come from a woman between 45 and 60 years old who had recovered from COVID-19. The CDR3 runs from the conserved cysteine through the conserved F or W. A D gene is named only where the DNA matches it firmly. Size is stated for part of the rows, as once, few or many counts, or as a class when the clone is expanded.

d_call: TRBD1; clone_size: -; v_call: TRBV18; j_call: TRBJ1-1; cdr3_aa: CASSTSPLGGETEAFF; cdr3_nt: TGTGCCAGCTCGACCAGCCCCTTAGGGGGCGAGACTGAAGCTTTCTTT
d_call: -; clone_size: -; v_call: TRBV28; j_call: TRBJ1-6; cdr3_aa: CASSQGFNSPLHF; cdr3_nt: TGTGCCAGCAGCCAGGGATTTAATTCACCCCTCCACTTT
d_call: TRBD2; clone_size: -; v_call: TRBV27; j_call: TRBJ2-7; cdr3_aa: CASRGQGLAEGYEQYF; cdr3_nt: TGTGCCAGCCGCGGACAAGGACTAGCGGAAGGCTACGAGCAGTACTTC
d_call: TRBD1; clone_size: -; v_call: TRBV5-1; j_call: TRBJ1-2; cdr3_aa: CASSFGPPGQGMNGYTF; cdr3_nt: TGCGCCAGCAGCTTTGGGCCACCGGGACAGGGTATGAATGGCTACACCTTC
d_call: TRBD1; clone_size: -; v_call: TRBV19; j_call: TRBJ1-5; cdr3_aa: CASRRQGGQPQHF; cdr3_nt: TGTGCCAGCAGAAGACAGGGAGGTCAGCCCCAGCATTTT
d_call: -; clone_size: -; v_call: TRBV19; j_call: TRBJ1-1; cdr3_aa: CASSREEIEAFF; cdr3_nt: TGTGCCAGTAGTAGGGAGGAGATTGAAGCTTTCTTT
d_call: TRBD2; clone_size: -; v_call: TRBV18; j_call: TRBJ2-1; cdr3_aa: CASSRGTSGSSYNEQFF; cdr3_nt: TGTGCCAGCTCACGGGGAACTAGCGGGAGCTCCTACAATGAGCAGTTCTTC
d_call: -; clone_size: once; v_call: TRBV10-2; j_call: TRBJ1-1; cdr3_aa: CASSDYTLEAEAFF; cdr3_nt: TGCGCCAGCAGTGACTATACCCTGGAGGCTGAAGCTTTCTTT
d_call: TRBD1; clone_size: -; v_call: TRBV7-9; j_call: TRBJ1-3; cdr3_aa: CASSFRGAGNTIYF; cdr3_nt: TGTGCCAGCAGCTTCAGGGGGGCTGGAAACACCATATATTTT
d_call: -; clone_size: -; v_call: TRBV19; j_call: TRBJ1-1; cdr3_aa: CASSEETVENTEAFF; cdr3_nt: TGTGCCAGTAGTGAGGAGACAGTCGAGAACACTGAAGCTTTCTTT
d_call: TRBD1; clone_size: -; v_call: TRBV7-2; j_call: TRBJ2-7; cdr3_aa: CASSLPGQVTYEQYF; cdr3_nt: TGTGCCAGCAGTTTACCGGGACAGGTGACCTACGAGCAGTACTTC
d_call: -; clone_size: -; v_call: TRBV4-2; j_call: TRBJ1-3; cdr3_aa: CASSRNTDSFGGNTIYF; cdr3_nt: TGTGCCAGCAGCCGAAACACGGACTCCTTCGGTGGGAACACCATATATTTT
d_call: TRBD1; clone_size: -; v_call: TRBV7-7; j_call: TRBJ2-2; cdr3_aa: CASSPGTVNTGELFF; cdr3_nt: TGTGCTAGCAGTCCCGGGACAGTAAACACCGGGGAGCTGTTTTTT
d_call: -; clone_size: -; v_call: TRBV23-1; j_call: TRBJ2-3; cdr3_aa: CASSQALGFTQYF; cdr3_nt: TGCGCCAGCAGTCAAGCCCTAGGTTTTACGCAGTATTTT
d_call: TRBD2; clone_size: -; v_call: TRBV19; j_call: TRBJ2-1; cdr3_aa: CASRRLAAYNEQFF; cdr3_nt: TGTGCCAGCAGAAGACTAGCGGCATACAATGAGCAGTTCTTC
d_call: -; clone_size: -; v_call: TRBV5-6; j_call: TRBJ2-7; cdr3_aa: CASSPLGVGARYEQYF; cdr3_nt: TGTGCCAGCAGCCCGCTCGGAGTGGGGGCGCGCTACGAGCAGTACTTC
d_call: TRBD2; clone_size: -; v_call: TRBV7-3; j_call: TRBJ2-3; cdr3_aa: CASSLGAGASTDTQYF; cdr3_nt: TGTGCCAGCAGCTTAGGAGCGGGAGCTAGCACAGATACGCAGTATTTT
d_call: TRBD1; clone_size: -; v_call: TRBV7-9; j_call: TRBJ1-4; cdr3_aa: CASSPGQGITNEKLFF; cdr3_nt: TGTGCCAGCAGCCCCGGACAGGGGATAACTAATGAAAAACTGTTTTTT
d_call: TRBD1; clone_size: -; v_call: TRBV29-1; j_call: TRBJ1-1; cdr3_aa: CSVVEGARTEAFF; cdr3_nt: TGCAGCGTTGTTGAGGGGGCGCGGACTGAAGCTTTCTTT
d_call: TRBD1; clone_size: -; v_call: TRBV24-1; j_call: TRBJ1-2; cdr3_aa: CATSDPRQGKDGYTF; cdr3_nt: TGTGCCACCAGTGATCCTCGACAGGGTAAAGATGGCTACACCTTC
d_call: -; clone_size: once; v_call: TRBV28; j_call: TRBJ1-2; cdr3_aa: CASRTREDGYTF; cdr3_nt: TGTGCCAGCAGGACACGGGAAGATGGCTACACCTTC
d_call: -; clone_size: -; v_call: TRBV7-8; j_call: TRBJ1-3; cdr3_aa: CASSLNPVPVVGNTIYF; cdr3_nt: TGTGCCAGCAGCTTAAACCCCGTCCCAGTCGTTGGAAACACCATATATTTT
d_call: -; clone_size: -; v_call: TRBV4-3; j_call: TRBJ1-1; cdr3_aa: CASSQTGMNTEAFF; cdr3_nt: TGCGCCAGCAGCCAAACAGGAATGAACACTGAAGCTTTCTTT
d_call: TRBD1; clone_size: -; v_call: TRBV19; j_call: TRBJ1-5; cdr3_aa: CASSRQQGRGNQPQHF; cdr3_nt: TGTGCCAGTAGTAGACAACAGGGGCGAGGCAATCAGCCCCAGCATTTT
d_call: -; clone_size: -; v_call: TRBV14; j_call: TRBJ1-3; cdr3_aa: CASSQTRSSGNTIYF; cdr3_nt: TGTGCCAGCAGCCAGACGAGGAGCTCTGGAAACACCATATATTTT
d_call: TRBD1; clone_size: -; v_call: TRBV19; j_call: TRBJ1-3; cdr3_aa: CASSPWDRRMSDSGNTIYF; cdr3_nt: TGTGCCAGTAGTCCATGGGACAGGAGAATGAGCGACTCTGGAAACACCATATATTTT
d_call: TRBD2; clone_size: -; v_call: TRBV6-5; j_call: TRBJ2-7; cdr3_aa: CASSYSGLGSYEQYF; cdr3_nt: TGTGCCAGCAGTTACTCGGGACTAGGGTCCTACGAGCAGTACTTC
d_call: -; clone_size: few; v_call: TRBV7-9; j_call: TRBJ2-7; cdr3_aa: CASSSPRDYEQYF; cdr3_nt: TGTGCCAGCAGCAGCCCCCGGGACTACGAGCAGTACTTC
d_call: -; clone_size: -; v_call: TRBV28; j_call: TRBJ1-5; cdr3_aa: CASSLGFGGSNQPQHF; cdr3_nt: TGTGCCAGCAGTTTAGGTTTTGGGGGGAGCAATCAGCCCCAGCATTTT
d_call: -; clone_size: -; v_call: TRBV7-2; j_call: TRBJ1-6; cdr3_aa: CASSLVVQGLGNSPLHF; cdr3_nt: TGTGCCAGCAGCTTAGTTGTGCAGGGACTAGGTAATTCACCCCTCCACTTT
d_call: TRBD1; clone_size: -; v_call: TRBV4-2; j_call: TRBJ1-1; cdr3_aa: CASSQDKWGQGLMNTEAFF; cdr3_nt: TGTGCCAGCAGCCAAGATAAGTGGGGACAGGGTCTAATGAACACTGAAGCTTTCTTT
d_call: TRBD1; clone_size: -; v_call: TRBV2; j_call: TRBJ2-5; cdr3_aa: CASTQGAVHETQYF; cdr3_nt: TGTGCCAGCACCCAGGGGGCCGTCCACGAGACCCAGTACTTC
d_call: TRBD2; clone_size: -; v_call: TRBV30; j_call: TRBJ2-7; cdr3_aa: CAWRTSGSYEQYF; cdr3_nt: TGTGCCTGGAGAACTAGCGGGAGCTACGAGCAGTACTTC
d_call: -; clone_size: -; v_call: TRBV5-1; j_call: TRBJ2-1; cdr3_aa: CASRSGLGLASYNEQFF; cdr3_nt: TGCGCCAGCAGATCCGGCCTGGGCCTAGCGAGCTACAATGAGCAGTTCTTC
d_call: TRBD1; clone_size: -; v_call: TRBV28; j_call: TRBJ1-2; cdr3_aa: CASSLWTSGTGGDYGYTF; cdr3_nt: TGTGCCAGCAGTTTATGGACATCCGGGACAGGGGGGGACTATGGCTACACCTTC
d_call: -; clone_size: -; v_call: TRBV7-9; j_call: TRBJ1-3; cdr3_aa: CASSLTGAPGNTIYF; cdr3_nt: TGTGCCAGCAGCTTGACAGGCGCTCCTGGAAACACCATATATTTT
d_call: TRBD2; clone_size: -; v_call: TRBV20-1; j_call: TRBJ2-3; cdr3_aa: CSASVGPGRVTSTDTQYF; cdr3_nt: TGCAGTGCTAGTGTAGGGCCAGGGAGGGTTACTAGCACAGATACGCAGTATTTT
d_call: -; clone_size: -; v_call: TRBV2; j_call: TRBJ1-2; cdr3_aa: CASEDYGYTF; cdr3_nt: TGTGCCAGCGAGGACTATGGCTACACCTTC
d_call: TRBD2; clone_size: -; v_call: TRBV18; j_call: TRBJ2-7; cdr3_aa: CASSPPLSSGIYEQYF; cdr3_nt: TGTGCCAGCTCACCACCTTTGTCTAGCGGGATCTACGAGCAGTACTTC
d_call: TRBD2; clone_size: -; v_call: TRBV27; j_call: TRBJ2-3; cdr3_aa: CASRNSGRSADTQYF; cdr3_nt: TGTGCCAGCCGCAATAGCGGGAGAAGCGCAGATACGCAGTATTTT
d_call: TRBD1; clone_size: -; v_call: TRBV27; j_call: TRBJ1-5; cdr3_aa: CASSPRLSGGNQPQHF; cdr3_nt: TGTGCCAGCAGTCCAAGGTTGTCAGGGGGGAATCAGCCCCAGCATTTT
d_call: TRBD2; clone_size: once; v_call: TRBV7-6; j_call: TRBJ2-7; cdr3_aa: CASSTGLAGVGYEQYF; cdr3_nt: TGTGCCAGCAGCACAGGACTAGCGGGAGTCGGTTACGAGCAGTACTTC
d_call: TRBD1; clone_size: -; v_call: TRBV7-8; j_call: TRBJ1-3; cdr3_aa: CASSLGAGGRSGNTIYF; cdr3_nt: TGTGCCAGCAGCTTAGGGGCAGGGGGTCGCTCTGGAAACACCATATATTTT
d_call: -; clone_size: once; v_call: TRBV7-3; j_call: TRBJ2-1; cdr3_aa: CASSPRGGNEQFF; cdr3_nt: TGTGCCAGCAGCCCCCGCGGCGGCAATGAGCAGTTCTTC
d_call: -; clone_size: -; v_call: TRBV7-3; j_call: TRBJ1-2; cdr3_aa: CASSLQGGYGYTF; cdr3_nt: TGTGCCAGCAGCTTACAAGGGGGTTATGGCTACACCTTC
d_call: -; clone_size: few; v_call: TRBV7-2; j_call: TRBJ1-2; cdr3_aa: CASSSSELEGYTF; cdr3_nt: TGTGCCAGCAGCTCGTCCGAACTTGAGGGCTACACCTTC